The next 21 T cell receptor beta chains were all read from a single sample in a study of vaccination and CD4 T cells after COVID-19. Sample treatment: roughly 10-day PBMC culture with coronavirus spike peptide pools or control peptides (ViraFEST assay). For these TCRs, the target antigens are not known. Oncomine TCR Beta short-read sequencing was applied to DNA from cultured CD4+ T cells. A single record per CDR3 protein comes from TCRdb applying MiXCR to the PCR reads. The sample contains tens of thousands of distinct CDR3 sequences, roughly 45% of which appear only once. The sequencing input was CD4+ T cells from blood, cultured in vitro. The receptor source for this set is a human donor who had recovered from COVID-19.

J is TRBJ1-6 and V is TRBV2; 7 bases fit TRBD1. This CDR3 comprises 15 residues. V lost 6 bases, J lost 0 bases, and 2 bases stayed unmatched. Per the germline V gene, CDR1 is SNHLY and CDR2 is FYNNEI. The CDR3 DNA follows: TGTGCCAGCAGGACAGGGAGCTCCTATAATTCACCCCTCCACTTT. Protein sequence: CASRTGSSYNSPLHF.

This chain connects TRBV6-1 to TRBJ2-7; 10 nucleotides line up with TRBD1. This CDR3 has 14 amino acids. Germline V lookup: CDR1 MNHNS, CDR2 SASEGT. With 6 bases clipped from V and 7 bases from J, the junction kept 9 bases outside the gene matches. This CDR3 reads CASSLGQGFGEQYF. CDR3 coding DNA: TGTGCCAGCAGCCTGGGACAGGGGTTTGGTGAGCAGTACTTC.

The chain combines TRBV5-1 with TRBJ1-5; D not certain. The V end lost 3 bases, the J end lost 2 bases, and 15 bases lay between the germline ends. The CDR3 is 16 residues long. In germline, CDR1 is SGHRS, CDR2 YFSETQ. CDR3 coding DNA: TGCGCCAGCAGCTCCCCCGGAAGTTTGGGCAATCAGCCCCAGCATTTT. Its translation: CASSSPGSLGNQPQHF.

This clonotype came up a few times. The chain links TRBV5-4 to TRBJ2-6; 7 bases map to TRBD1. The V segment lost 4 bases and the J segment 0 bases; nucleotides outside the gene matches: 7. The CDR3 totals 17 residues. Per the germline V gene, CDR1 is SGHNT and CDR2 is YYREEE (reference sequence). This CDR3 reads CASSAPGQTSGANVLTF. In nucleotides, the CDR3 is TGTGCCAGCAGCGCACCGGGACAGACCTCTGGGGCCAACGTCCTGACTTTC.

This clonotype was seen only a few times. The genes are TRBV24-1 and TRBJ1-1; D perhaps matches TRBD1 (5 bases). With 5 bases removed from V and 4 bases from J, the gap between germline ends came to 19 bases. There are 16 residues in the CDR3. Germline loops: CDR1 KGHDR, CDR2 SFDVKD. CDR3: CATSGAGKGTATEAFF. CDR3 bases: TGTGCCACCAGTGGGGCCGGGAAAGGGACGGCCACTGAAGCTTTCTTT.

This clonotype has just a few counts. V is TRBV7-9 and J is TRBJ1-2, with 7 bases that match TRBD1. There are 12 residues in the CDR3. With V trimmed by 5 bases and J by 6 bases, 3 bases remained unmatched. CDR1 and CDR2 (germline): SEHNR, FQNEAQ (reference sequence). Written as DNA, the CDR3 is TGTGCCAGCAGCCCTACAGGGGATGGCTACACCTTC. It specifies CASSPTGDGYTF. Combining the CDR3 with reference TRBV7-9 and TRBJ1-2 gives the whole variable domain DTGVSQNPRHKITKRGQNVTFRCDPISEHNRLYWYRQTLGQGPEFLTYFQNEAQLEKSRLLSDRFSAERPKGSFSTLEIQRTEQGDSAMYLCASSPTGDGYTFGSGTRLTVV.

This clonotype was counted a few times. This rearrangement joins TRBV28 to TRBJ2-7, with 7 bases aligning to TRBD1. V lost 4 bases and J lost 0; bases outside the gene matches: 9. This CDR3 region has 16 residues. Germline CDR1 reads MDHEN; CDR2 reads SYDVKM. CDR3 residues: CASSSPDRALSYEQYF. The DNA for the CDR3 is TGTGCCAGCAGTTCCCCCGACAGGGCGCTCTCCTACGAGCAGTACTTC.

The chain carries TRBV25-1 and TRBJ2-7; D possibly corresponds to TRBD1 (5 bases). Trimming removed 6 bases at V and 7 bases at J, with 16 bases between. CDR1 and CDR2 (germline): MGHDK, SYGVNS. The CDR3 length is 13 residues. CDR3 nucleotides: TGTGCCAGCAGGTATGGGGCGGATGAGGAGCAGTACTTC. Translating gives CASRYGADEEQYF.

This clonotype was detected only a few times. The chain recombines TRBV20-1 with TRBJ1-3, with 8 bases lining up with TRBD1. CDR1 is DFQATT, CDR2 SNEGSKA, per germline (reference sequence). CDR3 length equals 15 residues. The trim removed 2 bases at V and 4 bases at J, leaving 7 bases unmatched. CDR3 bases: TGCAGTGCTAGAAACGGACAGGGTAACGGAAACACCATATATTTT. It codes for CSARNGQGNGNTIYF.

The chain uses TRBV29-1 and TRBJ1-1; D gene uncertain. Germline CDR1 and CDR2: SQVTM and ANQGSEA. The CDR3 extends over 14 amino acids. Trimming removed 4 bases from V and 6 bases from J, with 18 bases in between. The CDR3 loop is CSVGTTSYRAEAFF. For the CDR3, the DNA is TGCAGCGTTGGTACGACCAGCTATCGCGCTGAAGCTTTCTTT.

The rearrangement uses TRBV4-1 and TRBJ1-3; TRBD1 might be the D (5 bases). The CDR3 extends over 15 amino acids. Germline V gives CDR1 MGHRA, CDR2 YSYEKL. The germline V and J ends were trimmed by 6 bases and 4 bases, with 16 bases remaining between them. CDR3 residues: CASSLDSGSGNTIYF. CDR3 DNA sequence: TGCGCCAGCAGTCTCGACTCAGGGTCAGGAAACACCATATATTTT.

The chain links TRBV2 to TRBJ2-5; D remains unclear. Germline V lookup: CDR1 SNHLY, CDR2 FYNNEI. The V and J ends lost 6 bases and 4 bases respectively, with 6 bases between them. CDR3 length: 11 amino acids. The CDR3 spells CASRSGETQYF. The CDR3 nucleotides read TGTGCCAGCAGGAGTGGAGAGACCCAGTACTTC.

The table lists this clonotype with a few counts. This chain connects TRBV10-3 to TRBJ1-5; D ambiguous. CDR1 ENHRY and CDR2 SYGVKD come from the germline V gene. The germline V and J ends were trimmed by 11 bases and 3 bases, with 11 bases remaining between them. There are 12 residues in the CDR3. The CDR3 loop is CAVRGYNQPQHF. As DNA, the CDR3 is TGTGCCGTCCGGGGTTACAATCAGCCCCAGCATTTT.

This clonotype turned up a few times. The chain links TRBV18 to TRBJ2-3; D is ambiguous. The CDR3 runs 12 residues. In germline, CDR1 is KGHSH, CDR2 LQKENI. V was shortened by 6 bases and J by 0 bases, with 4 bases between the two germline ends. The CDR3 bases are TGTGCCAGCTCCCTTAGCACAGATACGCAGTATTTT. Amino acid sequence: CASSLSTDTQYF.

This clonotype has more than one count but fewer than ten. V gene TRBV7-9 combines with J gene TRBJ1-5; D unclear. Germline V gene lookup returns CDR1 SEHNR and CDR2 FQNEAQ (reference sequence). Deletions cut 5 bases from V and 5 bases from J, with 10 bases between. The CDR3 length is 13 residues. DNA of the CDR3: TGTGCCAGCAGCCCAGCGCCTCATCAGCCCCAGCATTTT. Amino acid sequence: CASSPAPHQPQHF. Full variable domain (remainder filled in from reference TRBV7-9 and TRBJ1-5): DTGVSQNPRHKITKRGQNVTFRCDPISEHNRLYWYRQTLGQGPEFLTYFQNEAQLEKSRLLSDRFSAERPKGSFSTLEIQRTEQGDSAMYLCASSPAPHQPQHFGDGTRLSIL.

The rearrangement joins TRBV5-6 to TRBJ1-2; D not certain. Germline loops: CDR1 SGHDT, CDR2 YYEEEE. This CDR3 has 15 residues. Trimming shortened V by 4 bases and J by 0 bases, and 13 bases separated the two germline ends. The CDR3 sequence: CASSPLGASNYGYTF. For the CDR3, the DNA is TGTGCCAGCAGCCCCCTGGGAGCTTCTAACTATGGCTACACCTTC.

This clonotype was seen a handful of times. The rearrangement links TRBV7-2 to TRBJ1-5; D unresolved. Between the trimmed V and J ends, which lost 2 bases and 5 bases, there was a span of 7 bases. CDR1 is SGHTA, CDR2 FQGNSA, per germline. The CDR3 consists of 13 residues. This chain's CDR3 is CASSLSGDQPQHF. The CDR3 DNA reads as TGTGCCAGCAGCTTATCAGGCGATCAGCCCCAGCATTTT.

The CDR3 nucleotides read TGTGCCAGCAGTTCCACTAGGGCCCATGAAAAACTGTTTTTT. It codes for CASSSTRAHEKLFF. The chain couples TRBV28 to TRBJ1-4, with D hard to call. V was clipped by 4 bases and J by 6 bases, with 12 bases between them. Germline CDR1 is MDHEN and CDR2 is SYDVKM. This CDR3 has 14 residues.

CDR3 residues: CSASSGRLYEQFF. The CDR3 bases are TGCAGTGCTAGCAGCGGGAGGTTATATGAGCAGTTCTTC. This sequence joins TRBV20-1 and TRBJ2-1; 9 bases align to TRBD2. CDR3 length equals 13 residues. With V trimmed by 3 bases and J by 8 bases, 5 bases remained unmatched. Germline V gene lookup returns CDR1 DFQATT and CDR2 SNEGSKA (reference sequence).

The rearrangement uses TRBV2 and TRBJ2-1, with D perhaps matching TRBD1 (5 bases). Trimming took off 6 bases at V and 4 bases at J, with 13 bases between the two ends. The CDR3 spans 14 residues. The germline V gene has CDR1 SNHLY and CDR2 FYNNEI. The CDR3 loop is CASSLLQDYNEQFF. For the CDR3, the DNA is TGTGCCAGCAGCTTATTACAGGATTACAATGAGCAGTTCTTC.

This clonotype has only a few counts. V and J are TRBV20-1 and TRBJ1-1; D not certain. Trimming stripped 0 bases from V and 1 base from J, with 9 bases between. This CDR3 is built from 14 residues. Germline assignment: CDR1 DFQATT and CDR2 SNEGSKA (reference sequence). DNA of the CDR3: TGCAGTGCTAGAGATCGGGCGGGGAACACTGAAGCTTTCTTT. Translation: CSARDRAGNTEAFF.